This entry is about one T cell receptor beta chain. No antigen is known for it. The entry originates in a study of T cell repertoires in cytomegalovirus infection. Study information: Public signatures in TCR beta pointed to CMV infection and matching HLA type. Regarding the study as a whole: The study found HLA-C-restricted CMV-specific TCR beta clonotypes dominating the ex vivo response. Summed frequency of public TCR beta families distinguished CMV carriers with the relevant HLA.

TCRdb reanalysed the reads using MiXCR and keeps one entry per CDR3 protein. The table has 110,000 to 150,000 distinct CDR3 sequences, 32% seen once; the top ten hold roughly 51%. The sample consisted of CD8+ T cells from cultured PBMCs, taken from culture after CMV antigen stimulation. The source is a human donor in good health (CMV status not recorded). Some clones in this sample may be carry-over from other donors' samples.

The CDR3 spells CASSLAEEGVGEQFF. Written as DNA, the CDR3 is TGTGCCAGCAGTTTAGCCGAAGAAGGGGTAGGAGAGCAGTTCTTC. The V and J genes are TRBV12-3 or TRBV12-4 and TRBJ2-1; D is perhaps TRBD1 (5 bases). Trimming removed 0 bases from V and 10 bases from J, with 16 bases in between. The CDR3 runs 15 residues.